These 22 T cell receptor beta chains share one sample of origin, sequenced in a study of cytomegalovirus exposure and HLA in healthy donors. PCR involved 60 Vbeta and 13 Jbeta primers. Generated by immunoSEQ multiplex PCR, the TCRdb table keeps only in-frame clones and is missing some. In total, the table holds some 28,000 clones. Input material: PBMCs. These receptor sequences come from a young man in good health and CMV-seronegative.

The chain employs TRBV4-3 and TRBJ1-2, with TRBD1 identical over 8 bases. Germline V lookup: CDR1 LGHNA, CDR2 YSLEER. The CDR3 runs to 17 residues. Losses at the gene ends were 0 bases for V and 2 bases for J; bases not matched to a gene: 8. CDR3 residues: CASSQEDRTGTNYGYTF. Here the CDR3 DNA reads TGCGCCAGCAGCCAAGAAGACCGGACAGGGACCAACTATGGCTACACCTTC.

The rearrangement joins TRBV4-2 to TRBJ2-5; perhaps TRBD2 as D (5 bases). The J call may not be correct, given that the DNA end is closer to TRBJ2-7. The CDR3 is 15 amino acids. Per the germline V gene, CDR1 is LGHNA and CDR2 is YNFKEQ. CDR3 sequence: CASSQERASSYEQYF. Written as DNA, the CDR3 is TGTGCCAGCAGCCAAGAGCGGGCCAGCTCCTACGAGCAGTACTTC.

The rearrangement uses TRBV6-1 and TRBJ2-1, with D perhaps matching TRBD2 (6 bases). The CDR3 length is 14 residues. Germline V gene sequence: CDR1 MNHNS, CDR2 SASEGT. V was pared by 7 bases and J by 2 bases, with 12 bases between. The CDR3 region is CASIRGIAYNEQFF. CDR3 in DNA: TGTGCCAGCATACGGGGGATTGCCTACAATGAGCAGTTCTTC.

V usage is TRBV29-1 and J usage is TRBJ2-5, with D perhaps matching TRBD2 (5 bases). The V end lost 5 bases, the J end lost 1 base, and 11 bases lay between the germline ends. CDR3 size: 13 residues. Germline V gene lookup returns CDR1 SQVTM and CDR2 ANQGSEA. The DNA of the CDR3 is TGCAGCGTTCCGGGGTTCGGCCAAGAGACCCAGTACTTC. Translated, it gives CSVPGFGQETQYF. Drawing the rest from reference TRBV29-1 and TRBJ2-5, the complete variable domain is SAVISQKPSRDICQRGTSLTIQCQVDSQVTMMFWYRQQPGQSLTLIATANQGSEATYESGFVIDKFPISRPNLTFSTLTVSNMSPEDSSIYLCSVPGFGQETQYFGPGTRLLVL.

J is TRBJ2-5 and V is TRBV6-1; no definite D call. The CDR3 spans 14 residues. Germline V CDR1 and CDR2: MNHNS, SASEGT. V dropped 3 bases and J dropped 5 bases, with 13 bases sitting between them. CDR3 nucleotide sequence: TGTGCCAGCAGTGATGGCCAGGTGAAGGAGACCCAGTACTTC. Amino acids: CASSDGQVKETQYF.

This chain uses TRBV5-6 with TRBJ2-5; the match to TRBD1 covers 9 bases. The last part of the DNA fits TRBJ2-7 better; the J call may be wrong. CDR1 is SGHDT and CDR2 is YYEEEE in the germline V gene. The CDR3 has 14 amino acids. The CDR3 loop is CASSYGTGTYEQYF. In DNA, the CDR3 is TGTGCCAGCAGTTACGGGACAGGGACCTACGAGCAGTACTTC.

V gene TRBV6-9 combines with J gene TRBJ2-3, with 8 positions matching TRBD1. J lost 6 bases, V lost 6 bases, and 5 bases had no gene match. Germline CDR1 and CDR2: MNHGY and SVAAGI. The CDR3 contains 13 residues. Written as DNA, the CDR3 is TGTGCCAGCAGACGACAGGGGAGGGATACGCAGTATTTT. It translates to CASRRQGRDTQYF.

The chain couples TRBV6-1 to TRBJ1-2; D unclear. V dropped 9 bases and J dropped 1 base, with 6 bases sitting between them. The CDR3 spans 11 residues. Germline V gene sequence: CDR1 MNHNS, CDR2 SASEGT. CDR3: CASDNNYGYTF. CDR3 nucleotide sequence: TGTGCCAGTGACAATAACTATGGCTACACCTTC.

DNA of the CDR3: TGTGCCATCAGACACACATCCACTGAAGCTTTCTTT. This translates into CAIRHTSTEAFF. The chain couples TRBV10-3 to TRBJ1-1; D remains unclear. CDR1 and CDR2 from the germline V gene are ENHRY and SYGVKD. V was trimmed by 6 bases and J by 4 bases, leaving 9 bases between them. The CDR3 is 12 residues long.

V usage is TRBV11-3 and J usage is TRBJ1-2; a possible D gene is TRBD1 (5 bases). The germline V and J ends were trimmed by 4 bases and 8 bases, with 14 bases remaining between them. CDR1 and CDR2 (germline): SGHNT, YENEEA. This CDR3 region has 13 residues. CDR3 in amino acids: CASSSSGSRGYTF. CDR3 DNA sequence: TGTGCCAGCAGCTCCTCAGGGTCTCGCGGCTACACCTTC.

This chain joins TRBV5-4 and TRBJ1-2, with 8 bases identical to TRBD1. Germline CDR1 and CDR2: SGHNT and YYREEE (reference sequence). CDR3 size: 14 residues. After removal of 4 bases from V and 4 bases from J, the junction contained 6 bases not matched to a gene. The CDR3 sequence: CASSVDRDLYGYTF. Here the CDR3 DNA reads TGTGCCAGCAGCGTGGACAGGGATCTCTATGGCTACACCTTC.

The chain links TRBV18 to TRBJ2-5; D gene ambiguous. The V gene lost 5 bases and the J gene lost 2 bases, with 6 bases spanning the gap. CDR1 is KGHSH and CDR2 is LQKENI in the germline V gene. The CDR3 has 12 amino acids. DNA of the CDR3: TGTGCCAGCTCATTCGGGCAAGAGACCCAGTACTTC. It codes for CASSFGQETQYF.

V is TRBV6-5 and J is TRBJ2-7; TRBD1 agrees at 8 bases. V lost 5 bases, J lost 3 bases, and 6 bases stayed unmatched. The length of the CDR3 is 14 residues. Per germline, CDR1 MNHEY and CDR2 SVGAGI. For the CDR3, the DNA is TGTGCCAGCAGTGCGCAGGGGGCCCGCTACGAGCAGTACTTC. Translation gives CASSAQGARYEQYF.

The CDR3 is CASSARTGLEAFF. The CDR3 region has the DNA TGTGCCAGCAGCGCGAGGACAGGGCTTGAAGCTTTCTTT. This chain connects TRBV2 to TRBJ1-1, with TRBD1 identical over 8 bases. The length of the CDR3 is 13 residues. Unmatched junction bases numbered 7, after V lost 6 bases and J lost 7 bases. The germline gives CDR1 SNHLY, CDR2 FYNNEI.

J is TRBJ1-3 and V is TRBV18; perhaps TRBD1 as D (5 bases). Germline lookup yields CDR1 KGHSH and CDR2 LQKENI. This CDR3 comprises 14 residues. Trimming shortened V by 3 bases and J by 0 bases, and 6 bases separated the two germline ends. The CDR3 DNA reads TGTGCCAGCTCACCCGACAGCTCTGGAAACACCATATATTTT. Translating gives CASSPDSSGNTIYF.

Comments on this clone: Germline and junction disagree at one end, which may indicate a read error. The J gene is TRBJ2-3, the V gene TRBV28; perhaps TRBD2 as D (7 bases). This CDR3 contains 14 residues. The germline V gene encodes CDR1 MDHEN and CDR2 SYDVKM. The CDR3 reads CASSLRRGAETQYF. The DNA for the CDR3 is TGTGCCAGCAGTTTACGCCGGGGGGCAGAAACGCAGTATTTT.

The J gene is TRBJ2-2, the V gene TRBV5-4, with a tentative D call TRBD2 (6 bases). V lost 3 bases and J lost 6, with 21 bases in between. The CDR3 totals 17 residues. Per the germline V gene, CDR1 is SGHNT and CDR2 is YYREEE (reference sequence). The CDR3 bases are TGTGCCAGCAGCTCGTCCTGGTCGGGGGACCGGGCCGGGGAGCTGTTTTTT. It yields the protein CASSSSWSGDRAGELFF. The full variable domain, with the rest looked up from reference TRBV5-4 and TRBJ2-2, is ETGVTQSPTHLIKTRGQQVTLRCSSQSGHNTVSWYQQALGQGPQFIFQYYREEENGRGNFPPRFSGLQFPNYSSELNVNALELDDSALYLCASSSSWSGDRAGELFFGEGSRLTVL.

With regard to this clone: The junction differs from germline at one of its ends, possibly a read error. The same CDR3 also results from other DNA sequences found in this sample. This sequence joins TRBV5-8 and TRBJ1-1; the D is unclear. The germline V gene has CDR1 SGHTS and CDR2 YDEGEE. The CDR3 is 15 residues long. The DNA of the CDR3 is TGCGCCAGCAGCTTGGGTCACAGCTGGAACACTGAAGCTTTCTTT. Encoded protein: CASSLGHSWNTEAFF.

The CDR3 is CARYRLTYEQYF. The CDR3 DNA is TGTGCCAGATACAGGCTTACCTACGAGCAGTACTTC. The chain employs TRBV6-5 and TRBJ2-7; possible D gene TRBD1, 5 bases. CDR3 length: 12 amino acids. The V end was cut by 9 bases, the J end by 2 bases, with 11 bases between. The germline V gene encodes CDR1 MNHEY and CDR2 SVGAGI.

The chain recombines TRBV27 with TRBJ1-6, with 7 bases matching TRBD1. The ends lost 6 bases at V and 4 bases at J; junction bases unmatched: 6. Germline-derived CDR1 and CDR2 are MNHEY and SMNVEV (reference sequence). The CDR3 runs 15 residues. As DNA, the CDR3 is TGTGCCAGCAGATTTCCGGGACAGTATAATTCACCCCTCCACTTT. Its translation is CASRFPGQYNSPLHF.

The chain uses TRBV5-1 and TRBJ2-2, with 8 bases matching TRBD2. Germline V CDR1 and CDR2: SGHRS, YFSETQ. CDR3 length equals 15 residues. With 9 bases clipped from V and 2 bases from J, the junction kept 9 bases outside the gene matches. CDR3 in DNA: TGCGCCACGCAGCGGGGGACTCCTAACACCGGGGAGCTGTTTTTT. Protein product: CATQRGTPNTGELFF.

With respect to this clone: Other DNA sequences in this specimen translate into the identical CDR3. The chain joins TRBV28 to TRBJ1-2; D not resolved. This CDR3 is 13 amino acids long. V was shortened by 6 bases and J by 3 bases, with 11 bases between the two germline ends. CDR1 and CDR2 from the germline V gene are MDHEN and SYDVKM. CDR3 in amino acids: CASSLGRDYGYTF. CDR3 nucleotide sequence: TGTGCCAGCAGCCTGGGGAGGGACTATGGCTACACCTTC.